A single sample is the source of the 25 T cell receptor beta chains below, sequenced in a study of early T cells in non-severe SARS-CoV-2 infection. TCRdb re-derived calls from the 5' RACE reads in MiXCR, one entry per CDR3 protein. The sample contains 60,000 to 65,000 distinct CDR3 sequences, roughly 9% of which appear only once. The material was whole blood, obtained at baseline. Receptor source: an adult who was a healthcare worker with PCR-confirmed SARS-CoV-2 infection or an uninfected control (not recorded which).

This clonotype was seen a handful of times. Germline is not matched at one junction end, which may reflect a read error. This chain uses TRBV7-2 with TRBJ1-1, with a weak D call TRBD1 (6 bases). The CDR3 is 15 residues long. Per the germline V gene, CDR1 is SGHTA and CDR2 is FQGNSA. The CDR3 DNA follows: TGTGCCAACAGCGCAAGAAGGGGGGCGAGGACTGAAGCTTTCTTT. This translates into CANSARRGARTEAFF.

This clonotype has only a few counts. This rearrangement joins TRBV5-1 to TRBJ1-1, with 8 bases aligning to TRBD1. After removal of 4 bases from V and 5 bases from J, the junction contained 13 bases not matched to a gene. This CDR3 contains 16 residues. The V gene's germline CDR1 is SGHRS and CDR2 YFSETQ. The CDR3, as DNA: TGCGCCAGCAGCCTAGGGACAGGATCTATGGTGACTGAAGCTTTCTTT. Protein: CASSLGTGSMVTEAFF.

This clonotype was seen repeatedly, ten times or more. The chain carries TRBV7-8 and TRBJ2-1; D ambiguous. Germline V gene sequence: CDR1 SGHVS, CDR2 FQNEAQ. This CDR3 comprises 14 residues. With 1 base removed from V and 4 bases from J, the gap between germline ends came to 8 bases. The CDR3 DNA sequence: TGTGCCAGCAGCTTAGGTCCCCATTACAATGAGCAGTTCTTC. This codes for CASSLGPHYNEQFF.

V usage is TRBV11-2 and J usage is TRBJ1-6; D perhaps matches TRBD1 (5 bases). The CDR3 spans 15 residues. Germline V gives CDR1 SGHAT, CDR2 FQNNGV. Between the trimmed V and J ends, which lost 3 bases and 4 bases, there was a span of 10 bases. DNA for the CDR3: TGTGCCAGCAGCTTTAGGGGCGAATATAATTCACCCCTCCACTTT. Its translation is CASSFRGEYNSPLHF.

This clonotype was observed at least ten times. The DNA of the CDR3 is TGTGCCAGCAGCTGGTCCGGACAGGGATACACTGAAGCTTTCTTT. Translated, it gives CASSWSGQGYTEAFF. The rearrangement uses TRBV7-3 and TRBJ1-1, with 8 bases identical to TRBD1. CDR3 size: 15 residues. The V segment lost 4 bases and the J segment 3 bases; nucleotides outside the gene matches: 7. CDR1 and CDR2 (germline): SGHTA, FQGTGA. Complete variable domain (other parts from reference TRBV7-3 and TRBJ1-1): GAGVSQTPSNKVTEKGKYVELRCDPISGHTALYWYRQSLGQGPEFLIYFQGTGAADDSGLPNDRFFAVRPEGSVSTLKIQRTERGDSAVYLCASSWSGQGYTEAFFGQGTRLTVV.

This CDR3 is CASSYKGRVGYTF. CDR3 coding DNA: TGTGCCAGCAGTTACAAGGGGCGCGTCGGCTACACCTTC. This chain uses TRBV6-2 or TRBV6-3 with TRBJ1-2, with D maybe TRBD1 (5 bases). V shed 2 bases and J shed 8 bases, with 12 bases lying between them. The CDR3 spans 13 residues. The V gene's germline CDR1 is MNHEY and CDR2 SVGEGT.

This clonotype was found many times. The J gene is TRBJ2-7, the V gene TRBV5-1, with unresolved D. CDR3 length: 17 amino acids. Trimming left V 1 base short and J 2 bases short, with 19 bases between. From germline, CDR1 is SGHRS and CDR2 YFSETQ. The CDR3 region is CASSLYPTSPVPYEQYF. For the CDR3, the DNA is TGCGCCAGCAGCTTGTACCCCACCAGTCCAGTGCCCTACGAGCAGTACTTC.

This clonotype was observed many times. The gene calls are TRBV7-2 and TRBJ2-1; D gene ambiguous. Germline V gene sequence: CDR1 SGHTA, CDR2 FQGNSA. V gave up 6 bases and J gave up 14 bases, with 11 bases separating them. The CDR3 consists of 10 residues. CDR3: CASSRFLEFF. In DNA, the CDR3 is TGTGCCAGCAGTCGCTTTTTGGAGTTCTTC.

The chain links TRBV27 to TRBJ2-7; D may match TRBD1 or TRBD2 (6 bases each). The CDR3 runs 14 residues. Germline V lookup: CDR1 MNHEY, CDR2 SMNVEV (reference sequence). V shed 5 bases and J shed 5 bases, with 16 bases lying between them. The CDR3 reads CASSRGTQTHEQYF. CDR3 bases: TGTGCCAGCAGTCGGGGGACACAAACCCACGAGCAGTACTTC.

This clonotype was counted many times. The chain combines TRBV24-1 with TRBJ2-2; the match to TRBD1 covers 8 bases. The CDR3 has 17 amino acids. Losses at the gene ends were 3 bases for V and 6 bases for J; bases not matched to a gene: 11. CDR1 and CDR2 (germline): KGHDR, SFDVKD. The DNA of the CDR3 is TGTGCCACCAGTGATACGCACGGACAGGGCGAATCCGGGGAGCTGTTTTTT. Translating gives CATSDTHGQGESGELFF.

This clonotype was detected a few times. The CDR3 loop is CASSLVGQDPYNEQFF. In DNA form, the CDR3 reads TGCGCCAGCAGCTTGGTAGGACAGGACCCCTACAATGAGCAGTTCTTC. The rearrangement uses TRBV5-1 and TRBJ2-1, with 7 bases identical to TRBD1. This CDR3 is built from 16 residues. Germline V gives CDR1 SGHRS, CDR2 YFSETQ. The junction had 5 bases not matched to a gene; V was cut back by 0 bases and J by 2 bases.

This clonotype occurred a few times. The rearrangement uses TRBV12-3 or TRBV12-4 and TRBJ1-2, with D perhaps matching TRBD1 (5 bases). V lost 3 bases to trimming and J lost 4 bases, with 9 bases between them. The CDR3 sequence is 13 residues long. The CDR3 region is CASSFQGPYGYTF. DNA of the CDR3: TGTGCCAGCAGTTTCCAGGGTCCCTATGGCTACACCTTC.

This sequence joins TRBV5-4 and TRBJ2-4; D could derive from TRBD1 or TRBD2 (5 bases each). This CDR3 contains 14 residues. Germline assignment: CDR1 SGHNT and CDR2 YYREEE (reference sequence). V gave up 0 bases and J gave up 7 bases, with 11 bases separating them. The chain's CDR3 is CASSLAGDPNIQYF. CDR3 in DNA: TGTGCCAGCAGCTTGGCCGGGGACCCCAACATTCAGTACTTC.

This clonotype was found many times. J is TRBJ1-5 and V is TRBV20-1; D not certain. Germline loops: CDR1 DFQATT, CDR2 SNEGSKA (reference sequence). The CDR3 is made up of 13 amino acids. V was cut by 4 bases and J by 5 bases, with 12 bases left in between. The CDR3 DNA reads TGCAGTGCTATTCAGACCGTGGATCAGCCCCAGCATTTT. Amino acid sequence: CSAIQTVDQPQHF.

On this clonotype itself: The junction does not match germline at one end; this may be a read error. CDR3 sequence: CASSFSGSPGDTQYF. CDR3 nucleotides: TGTGCTAGCAGCTTTAGCGGGAGCCCAGGAGATACGCAGTATTTT. The rearrangement uses TRBV7-7 and TRBJ2-3, with 9 bases that match TRBD2. This CDR3 is built from 15 residues. CDR1 is SSHAT and CDR2 is FNYEAQ in the germline V gene (reference sequence).

This clonotype showed up just a few times. The CDR3 DNA reads TGCGCCAGCAGCCCAGAGGTCGGAAGTCCCGATGAGCAGTTCTTC. Encoded protein: CASSPEVGSPDEQFF. The chain links TRBV4-3 to TRBJ2-1; D call uncertain. The germline gives CDR1 LGHNA, CDR2 YSLEER. The CDR3 is made up of 15 amino acids. The ends were cut back, 4 bases at V and 8 bases at J, with 18 bases in the middle.

This clonotype appeared a few times. The V and J genes are TRBV12-3 or TRBV12-4 and TRBJ1-5; maybe TRBD1 (5 bases). Trimming took off 6 bases at V and 2 bases at J, with 17 bases between the two ends. The CDR3 covers 16 residues. The CDR3 region has the DNA TGTGCCAGCAGCCGCCAGGGCCGACAAGGCAATCAGCCCCAGCATTTT. Its protein product is CASSRQGRQGNQPQHF.

The table lists this clonotype with many counts. The chain couples TRBV4-3 to TRBJ2-3, with no clear D. Trimming pared 0 bases from V and 2 bases from J, leaving 9 bases between. The CDR3 covers 15 residues. Germline lookup yields CDR1 LGHNA and CDR2 YSLEER. The CDR3, as DNA: TGCGCCAGCAGCCAAGATCTGGGCCCCACAGATACGCAGTATTTT. Translated, it gives CASSQDLGPTDTQYF.

The chain carries TRBV5-6 and TRBJ1-1; D not certain. Germline lookup yields CDR1 SGHDT and CDR2 YYEEEE. CDR3 length: 13 residues. V gave up 2 bases and J gave up 4 bases, with 9 bases separating them. CDR3 amino acids: CASSFYKSTEAFF. As DNA, the CDR3 is TGTGCCAGCAGCTTCTACAAGAGCACTGAAGCTTTCTTT. The variable domain in full, with the rest retrieved from reference TRBV5-6 and TRBJ1-1, is DAGVTQSPTHLIKTRGQQVTLRCSPKSGHDTVSWYQQALGQGPQFIFQYYEEEERQRGNFPDRFSGHQFPNYSSELNVNALLLGDSALYLCASSFYKSTEAFFGQGTRLTVV.

This clonotype was detected only a few times. The rearrangement links TRBV12-3 or TRBV12-4 to TRBJ2-7; 7 nucleotides line up with TRBD2. The CDR3 consists of 15 residues. Losses at the gene ends were 5 bases for V and 3 bases for J; bases not matched to a gene: 10. CDR3 sequence (DNA): TGTGCCAGCAGTCTGCCCCAAGGACTAGTCTACGAGCAGTACTTC. Protein product: CASSLPQGLVYEQYF.

This clonotype occurred many times. J is TRBJ2-7 and V is TRBV7-2, with TRBD2 matching over 7 bases. The CDR3 is 13 amino acids. Germline assignment: CDR1 SGHTA and CDR2 FQGNSA. Unmatched junction bases numbered 2, after V lost 1 base and J lost 5 bases. CDR3: CASSLEGTNEQYF. The CDR3, as DNA: TGTGCCAGCAGCTTAGAGGGGACTAACGAGCAGTACTTC.

This clonotype was observed many times. The genes are TRBV11-2 and TRBJ2-3, with no clear D. V was shortened by 5 bases and J by 0 bases, with 12 bases between the two germline ends. This CDR3 spans 15 amino acids. Germline V gene sequence: CDR1 SGHAT, CDR2 FQNNGV. As DNA, the CDR3 is TGTGCCAGCAGCCCCAGATCTACTAGCACAGATACGCAGTATTTT. Translating it yields CASSPRSTSTDTQYF.

The genes are TRBV7-2 and TRBJ2-1; possible D gene TRBD1, 5 bases. Germline V CDR1 and CDR2: SGHTA, FQGNSA. This CDR3 spans 15 amino acids. V dropped 1 base and J dropped 7 bases, with 14 bases sitting between them. CDR3 nucleotides: TGTGCCAGCAGCTTAGGCCCAGGCCAGGGTAATGAGCAGTTCTTC. It is translated as CASSLGPGQGNEQFF. The whole variable domain, filled in from reference TRBV7-2 and TRBJ2-1, reads GAGVSQSPSNKVTEKGKDVELRCDPISGHTALYWYRQSLGQGLEFLIYFQGNSAPDKSGLPSDRFSAERTGGSVSTLTIQRTQQEDSAVYLCASSLGPGQGNEQFFGPGTRLTVL.

This clonotype was seen many times. The chain links TRBV20-1 to TRBJ2-7; the match to TRBD2 covers 7 bases. Per the germline V gene, CDR1 is DFQATT and CDR2 is SNEGSKA (reference sequence). This CDR3 comprises 13 residues. J was trimmed by 0 bases and V by 7 bases; bases with no gene match: 6. The CDR3 sequence: CSGKRDYSYEQYF. The CDR3 coding sequence is TGCAGTGGTAAGCGGGACTACTCCTACGAGCAGTACTTC.

There are a few counts of this clonotype. This chain connects TRBV3-1 to TRBJ2-7; 12 nucleotides align to TRBD1. With V trimmed by 4 bases and J by 6 bases, 7 bases remained unmatched. In germline, CDR1 is LGHDT, CDR2 YNNKEL (reference sequence). The CDR3 is 15 amino acids. In DNA, the CDR3 is TGTGCCAGCAGCCTCTGGGGACAGGGGGCCGGCGAGCAGTACTTC. It specifies CASSLWGQGAGEQYF.